This T cell receptor beta chain was obtained from a study of identical twins. General observations from the study: The study found that models underestimated out-of-frame TCR alpha sharing in monozygotic twins.

Germline assignment: CDR1 MNHEY and CDR2 SVGEGT. The CDR3 is 13 amino acids. Details on this clonotype: Antigen: not known. A read error may account for a junction end that differs from germline.

TCRdb analysed the 5' RACE reads with MiXCR anew, one entry per CDR3 protein. Of 690,000 or so distinct CDR3 sequences in the sample, roughly 6.2% were seen once. The chain carries TRBV6-2 or TRBV6-3 and TRBJ2-3, with D tentatively TRBD2 (5 bases). This TCR was sampled from a young man in good health. What was sequenced was naive T cells sorted from blood. This CDR3 reads CASSTRPTQEARF. DNA of the CDR3: TGTGCCAGCAGTACAAGACCTACTCAGGAGGCGCGGTTT.